Detailed here is one T cell receptor beta chain. Its antigen is unidentified. The source of the sample is a study of Ad26.COV2.S vaccination and SARS-CoV-2 variants. The study's findings and limits: Overall T cell responses may have been underestimated by the analyses of TCR breadth and depth. Non-spike TCR breadth showed similarity between vaccine and placebo recipients.

From germline, CDR1 is SGDLS and CDR2 YYNGEE. V was trimmed by 5 bases and J by 1 base, leaving 13 bases between them. The CDR3 is 15 amino acids. Treatment reported: some 20 received Ad26.COV2.S at low or high dose, single or two shots; about 5 received placebo; per-sample allocation not given. Each sample was drawn 63 days after the first injection (of vaccine or placebo). Whoever gave the sample was an adult aged 18-55 years in Boston. Measured with immunoSEQ multiplex PCR; TCRdb has only the in-frame clones, and not every one. The sample gives 450,000 to 550,000 clones, roughly nine tenths of which show up once; about 1.5% is in the top ten.

The clonotype originates from a person between 18 and 65 years old who received the Ad26.COV2.S COVID-19 vaccine or a placebo. The V gene is TRBV9, the J gene TRBJ2-1; D is tentatively TRBD1 or TRBD2 (5 bases each). The sequencing here drew on peripheral blood, taken in a trial of Ad26.COV2.S vaccine versus placebo. As DNA, the CDR3 is TGTGCCAGCAGTGGGGGACGGAGATCCTACAATGAGCAGTTCTTC. Protein: CASSGGRRSYNEQFF.